This T cell receptor beta chain was sequenced in a study of CD8 T cells in Susac syndrome. With random hexamers, 0.5 to 1 ug RNA was reverse transcribed. Each CDR3 protein is one row after TCRdb ran MiXCR on the immunoSEQ multiplex PCR reads. The data contain some 130,000 distinct CDR3 sequences, 90% to 95% of them singletons. Controls matched for sex and age were healthy donors. J lost 8 bases, V lost 0 bases, and 8 bases had no gene match. Germline CDR1 reads SGHRS; CDR2 reads YFSETQ. CDR3 length: 15 residues. This TCR came from a human donor in good health. The chain couples TRBV5-1 to TRBJ2-1, with 7 positions matching TRBD1. Sequencing input: CD4+ T cells from PBMCs. The CDR3 protein is CASSLEAQGNDEQFF. In nucleotides, the CDR3 is TGCGCCAGCAGCTTGGAGGCACAGGGGAACGATGAGCAGTTCTTC.